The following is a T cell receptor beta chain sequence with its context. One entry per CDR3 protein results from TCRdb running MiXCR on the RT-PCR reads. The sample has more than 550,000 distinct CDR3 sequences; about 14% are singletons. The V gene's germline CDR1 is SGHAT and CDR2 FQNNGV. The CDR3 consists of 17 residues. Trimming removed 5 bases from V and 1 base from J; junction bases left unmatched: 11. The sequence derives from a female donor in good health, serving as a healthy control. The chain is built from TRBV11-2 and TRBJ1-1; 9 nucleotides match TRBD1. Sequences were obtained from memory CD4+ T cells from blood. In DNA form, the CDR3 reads TGTGCCAGCAGCCCCGGCTGGACAGGGGCAGGGAACACTGAAGCTTTCTTT. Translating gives CASSPGWTGAGNTEAFF.